The rows below give T cell receptor beta chains drawn from one sample of a study of blood T cell repertoires in COVID-19. Repertoires were generated with immunoSEQ multiplex PCR, while TCRdb's copy carries only in-frame clones and drops some. Among 85,000 to 100,000 clones listed, 70% to 90% were seen once. Sequenced material: peripheral blood. The receptors originated from a man aged 50 or older with COVID-19, enrolled during active disease. Both conserved end residues are part of each CDR3. Fields, in order: V gene, clone size, J gene, CDR3 protein. The size of a clone is reported for some rows only, either as once, few or many, or as a class for expanded clones.

>TRBV18|.|TRBJ1-2
CASSPGADYGYTF
>TRBV9|once|TRBJ1-2
CASSVEGRGGYTF
>TRBV4-2|.|TRBJ2-1
CASSQRFGVLYNEQFF
>TRBV27|.|TRBJ1-2
CASSLGRGYGYTF
>TRBV2|.|TRBJ1-2
CASSEDAGAFYGYTF
>TRBV4-1|.|TRBJ2-1
CASSQGTSGGSSYNEQFF
>TRBV30|.|TRBJ1-2
CAWTTGGPGYTF
>TRBV18|.|TRBJ1-2
CASSPPSRGQGYTF
>TRBV19|.|TRBJ1-2
CASSPPRRGGYTF
>TRBV7-9|.|TRBJ1-2
CASSVLGQDYGYTF
>TRBV6-5|.|TRBJ1-3
CATATGGSGNTIYF
>TRBV6-6|.|TRBJ2-7
CASTLRGVGEQYF
>TRBV14|.|TRBJ2-5
CASSSLIEETQYF
>TRBV2|.|TRBJ2-5
CASSDPSAKEVGVEETQYF
>TRBV5-1|.|TRBJ1-6
CASSLGAQGPLHF
>TRBV4-2|.|TRBJ2-2
CASSQDQARNTGELFF
>TRBV27|few|TRBJ2-7
CASSRDGNEQYF
>TRBV11-1|.|TRBJ2-7
CASSFAGGLSYEQYF
>TRBV5-4|once|TRBJ1-6
CASSPPGSDNSPLHF
>TRBV6-2/TRBV6-3|.|TRBJ1-1
CASSYFGGLGEAFF
>TRBV6-1|.|TRBJ2-6
CASRERTGGSPGANVLTF
>TRBV10-3|few|TRBJ2-7
CAIRREGLSYEQYF
>TRBV3-1/TRBV3-2|.|TRBJ1-2
CASSRADRGWEGYTF
>TRBV28|.|TRBJ2-7
CASGSFGFGSYEQYF
>TRBV19|.|TRBJ2-7
CASSYDRVGEQYF
>TRBV9|.|TRBJ2-3
CASSVAPGVSDTQYF
>TRBV7-9|.|TRBJ1-1
CASSLGGLGEAFF
>TRBV18|.|TRBJ1-2
CASSPTGSNYGYTF
>TRBV11-2|.|TRBJ1-2
CASSLGVYGYTF
>TRBV19|.|TRBJ1-1
CASSVAGTGRARTEAFF
>TRBV6-4|once|TRBJ1-1
CASSMRLNTEAFF
>TRBV19|.|TRBJ2-2
CASRWGVTGELFF
>TRBV5-8|.|TRBJ2-1
CASSKGLAGGLNEQFF
>TRBV5-6|.|TRBJ1-2
CAPPGGSYGYTF
>TRBV5-1|.|TRBJ2-2
CASSLVGGEITGELFF
>TRBV6-2/TRBV6-3|.|TRBJ1-1
CASSPRAQGGTEAFF
>TRBV7-9|.|TRBJ1-1
CASSLPGQGAYMNTEAFF
>TRBV5-6|once|TRBJ1-5
CASSSGVGQPQHF
>TRBV20-1|once|TRBJ2-7
CSAILYGEQYF
>TRBV2|.|TRBJ1-6
CASRGASQGYNSPLHF